This T cell receptor beta chain was sequenced for a study of early T cells in non-severe SARS-CoV-2 infection. In the library, individual cDNA molecules carried attached unique molecular identifiers. Via MiXCR, TCRdb re-called the 5' RACE reads, giving one row per CDR3 protein. The data contain about 69,000 distinct CDR3 sequences, 8.5% to 10% of them seen just once; the ten biggest clones take up just under 6%. The CDR3 covers 15 residues. Trimming took 3 bases from V and 10 from J, leaving 21 bases between them. CDR1 MGHRA and CDR2 YSYEKL come from the germline V gene. This sequence originates from an adult who was a healthcare worker with PCR-confirmed SARS-CoV-2 infection or an uninfected control (not recorded which). The chain employs TRBV4-1 and TRBJ1-1; D is perhaps TRBD1 (6 bases). The specimen sequenced was whole blood. The DNA of the CDR3 is TGCGCCAGCAGCCAGCGTCCGGGGACACCCCCAGGAGCTTTCTTT. Translation: CASSQRPGTPPGAFF.